This T cell receptor (beta chain) was retrieved from a study of CD8 T cells in Susac syndrome. With random hexamers, 0.5 to 1 ug RNA was reverse transcribed. An immunoSEQ multiplex PCR generated amplified TCR beta CDR3 products spanning 54 Vbeta and 13 Jbeta. TCRdb independently ran MiXCR on the immunoSEQ multiplex PCR reads; one entry per CDR3 protein. The sample lists some 160,000 distinct CDR3 sequences; about 95% were seen once. The germline V gene encodes CDR1 DFQATT and CDR2 SNEGSKA (reference sequence). After removal of 6 bases from V and 2 bases from J, the junction contained 4 bases not matched to a gene. There are 15 residues in the CDR3.

Input material: CD8+ T cells from PBMCs. The chain combines TRBV20-1 with TRBJ2-5, with TRBD2 matching over 15 bases. The clonotype originates from a human donor with multiple sclerosis. In DNA form, the CDR3 reads TGCAGTGCCCCTGGGACTAGCGGGGGGCAAGAGACCCAGTACTTC. Translation gives CSAPGTSGGQETQYF.